This record covers a single TCR beta chain. No antigen is known for it. Using immunoSEQ multiplex PCR, the repertoire was profiled, and TCRdb retains in-frame clones only, with some absent. The table records roughly 19,000 clones, roughly 80% of them present only once. This specimen comes from a study of chemoradiotherapy in HPV16-positive cancers. Study-wide results and limits: Candidate HPV-specific clones and E7-related TCR motifs grew in tumor during treatment. For HPV16-positive patients, expanding HPV-responsive T cells associated with longer recurrence-free survival.

Samples were taken several times over chemoradiotherapy. This specimen was blood, taken from a patient who underwent chemoradiotherapy. This sequence originates from a human donor with HPV-associated anogenital cancer.

The CDR3 protein is CASIGNTEAFF. CDR3 nucleotides: TGTGCCAGCATTGGGAACACTGAAGCTTTCTTT. The chain links TRBV2 to TRBJ1-1, with D uncertain. V lost 7 bases and J 1 base, leaving 4 bases between the germline ends. CDR3 length: 11 amino acids. Germline V gene lookup returns CDR1 SNHLY and CDR2 FYNNEI.